The 20 T cell receptor beta chains below were found in one sample sequenced in a study of OX40 agonist ivuxolimab in advanced cancers. The assay was immunoSEQ multiplex PCR, and TCRdb's table has in-frame clones only and misses some. The table shows roughly 24,000 clones, with roughly 73% occurring only once. The sequencing used CD4+ or CD8+ T cells sorted from blood, collected in a trial of the OX40 agonist ivuxolimab. Source of these receptors: an adult with an advanced solid tumor such as melanoma, head and neck, liver or kidney cancer.

This chain joins TRBV25-1 and TRBJ2-5; D is undetermined. The CDR3 is 14 residues long. Germline V CDR1 and CDR2: MGHDK, SYGVNS. Trimming took off 4 bases at V and 3 bases at J, with 12 bases between the two ends. CDR3 residues: CASSVRQIKETQYF. In DNA form, the CDR3 reads TGTGCCAGCAGTGTTCGGCAGATTAAAGAGACCCAGTACTTC.

The chain is built from TRBV9 and TRBJ1-4; the D gene is possibly TRBD1 (6 bases). With 3 bases removed from V and 8 bases from J, the gap between germline ends came to 17 bases. CDR3 length: 15 residues. Per germline, CDR1 SGDLS and CDR2 YYNGEE. CDR3 region: CASSGSGTPREKLFF. DNA for the CDR3: TGTGCCAGCAGCGGCTCCGGGACACCGCGGGAAAAACTGTTTTTT.

The rearrangement joins TRBV6-9 to TRBJ2-1, with 9 bases that match TRBD2. The CDR3 is made up of 15 amino acids. CDR1 and CDR2 from the germline V gene are MNHGY and SVAAGI. Germline trimming cut 5 bases from V and 6 bases from J; bases unmatched to any gene: 8. CDR3 sequence reads: CASSLSGRWGNEQFF. CDR3 coding DNA: TGTGCCAGCAGTCTCAGCGGGAGGTGGGGCAATGAGCAGTTCTTC.

The chain recombines TRBV11-3 with TRBJ2-1, with a possible D match to TRBD1 (5 bases). With 0 bases removed from V and 5 bases from J, the gap between germline ends came to 11 bases. The CDR3 covers 15 residues. CDR1 and CDR2 (germline): SGHNT, YENEEA. Written as DNA, the CDR3 is TGTGCCAGCAGCTTAGATGGGGCTATTAACAATGAGCAGTTCTTC. Amino acid sequence: CASSLDGAINNEQFF.

CDR3 coding DNA: TGTGCCAGCAGTGCCGTAGGGACTAATGAAAAACTGTTTTTT. Protein product: CASSAVGTNEKLFF. The rearrangement uses TRBV27 and TRBJ1-4; no firm D call. This CDR3 spans 14 amino acids. V lost 5 bases to trimming and J lost 2 bases, with 9 bases between them. Germline values: CDR1 MNHEY, CDR2 SMNVEV (reference sequence).

The rearrangement links TRBV5-4 to TRBJ2-3, with no clear D. Germline-derived CDR1 and CDR2 are SGHNT and YYREEE (reference sequence). CDR3 size: 16 residues. The germline V and J ends were trimmed by 0 bases and 1 base, with 12 bases remaining between them. The CDR3 bases are TGTGCCAGCAGCTTGGCCGTAGGTTGGGGCACAGATACGCAGTATTTT. It translates to CASSLAVGWGTDTQYF. Together with reference TRBV5-4 and TRBJ2-3, the CDR3 gives the full variable domain: ETGVTQSPTHLIKTRGQQVTLRCSSQSGHNTVSWYQQALGQGPQFIFQYYREEENGRGNFPPRFSGLQFPNYSSELNVNALELDDSALYLCASSLAVGWGTDTQYFGPGTRLTVL.

V and J are TRBV19 and TRBJ2-1, with 8 bases matching TRBD2. Trimming took 4 bases from V and 0 from J; bases not matched to a gene: 2. CDR3 length: 15 residues. Germline CDR1 reads LNHDA; CDR2 reads SQIVND (reference sequence). CDR3 sequence reads: CASSSGGSSYNEQFF. CDR3 nucleotide sequence: TGTGCCAGTAGTAGCGGGGGGAGCTCCTACAATGAGCAGTTCTTC.

The rearrangement joins TRBV7-9 to TRBJ2-1; D unclear. Germline CDR1 SEHNR, CDR2 FQNEAQ (reference sequence). The germline V and J ends were trimmed by 10 bases and 0 bases, with 7 bases remaining between them. This CDR3 is 12 amino acids long. Written as DNA, the CDR3 is TGTGCCACCGGCGCCTCCTACAATGAGCAGTTCTTC. Translating it yields CATGASYNEQFF.

This clone was detected only a few times. This sequence joins TRBV19 and TRBJ2-3, with 11 bases aligning to TRBD2. V dropped 5 bases and J dropped 4; count of bases not matched to a gene: 5. CDR1 and CDR2 from the germline V gene are LNHDA and SQIVND (reference sequence). The CDR3 runs 15 residues. In DNA, the CDR3 is TGTGCCAGTAGTGATCTAGCGGGAGGCGCAGATACGCAGTATTTT. It translates to CASSDLAGGADTQYF.

The rearrangement links TRBV28 to TRBJ2-5; TRBD1 agrees at 12 bases. V was clipped by 5 bases and J by 4 bases; unmatched bases: 5. The CDR3 has 15 amino acids. Germline V gives CDR1 MDHEN, CDR2 SYDVKM. The CDR3 DNA reads TGTGCCAGCAGTACCGGGACAGGGGGCGGAGAGACCCAGTACTTC. Protein: CASSTGTGGGETQYF. Drawing the rest from reference TRBV28 and TRBJ2-5, the complete variable domain is DVKVTQSSRYLVKRTGEKVFLECVQDMDHENMFWYRQDPGLGLRLIYFSYDVKMKEKGDIPEGYSVSREKKERFSLILESASTNQTSMYLCASSTGTGGGETQYFGPGTRLLVL.

This clone has only a few counts. The V gene is TRBV27, the J gene TRBJ2-7; possible D gene TRBD1, 6 bases. Germline V gives CDR1 MNHEY, CDR2 SMNVEV (reference sequence). CDR3 length: 12 residues. Trimming removed 10 bases from V and 3 bases from J, with 13 bases in between. DNA of the CDR3: TGTGCCACCTGGGGGCTCGACTACGAGCAGTACTTC. It yields the protein CATWGLDYEQYF.

Judged by abundance, this clone is medium-sized. This chain uses TRBV5-1 with TRBJ1-3; no firm D call. Trimming stripped 1 base from V and 2 bases from J, with 7 bases between. The germline V gene has CDR1 SGHRS and CDR2 YFSETQ. The CDR3 is made up of 14 amino acids. The CDR3 DNA reads TGCGCCAGCAGCTTGTCCGGCACTGGAAACACCATATATTTT. It encodes CASSLSGTGNTIYF.

This rearrangement joins TRBV7-2 to TRBJ2-7; 9 positions agree with TRBD2. J lost 3 bases, V lost 5 bases, and 5 bases had no gene match. Germline lookup yields CDR1 SGHTA and CDR2 FQGNSA. This CDR3 has 14 residues. The CDR3 bases are TGTGCCAGCAGCCCTAGCGGGGTGAACTACGAGCAGTACTTC. This gives the protein CASSPSGVNYEQYF.

The chain uses TRBV30 and TRBJ2-6; TRBD1 is a possible D gene (6 bases). Germline lookup yields CDR1 GTSNPN and CDR2 SVGIG (reference sequence). The CDR3 covers 14 residues. V lost 6 bases and J 4 bases, leaving 13 bases between the germline ends. The CDR3 loop is CACDRMGGANVLTF. CDR3 nucleotides: TGTGCCTGTGACAGGATGGGGGGGGCCAACGTCCTGACTTTC.

The V call is TRBV15, the J call TRBJ2-1; a possible D gene is TRBD1 (7 bases). CDR1 and CDR2 from the germline V gene are LNHNV and YYDKDF (reference sequence). This CDR3 contains 15 residues. V was shortened by 5 bases and J by 2 bases, with 13 bases between the two germline ends. The CDR3 DNA follows: TGTGCCACCAGCCGAACAGGGGAGGCCTACAATGAGCAGTTCTTC. It codes for CATSRTGEAYNEQFF.

A single count supports this clone. This chain joins TRBV4-1 and TRBJ1-1; 7 nucleotides agree with TRBD1. J gave up 12 bases and V 0 bases, and 7 bases lay outside the gene matches. This CDR3 is built from 13 residues. CDR1 and CDR2 from the germline V gene are MGHRA and YSYEKL. CDR3 in amino acids: CASSQDGTVPPFF. The DNA for the CDR3 is TGCGCCAGCAGCCAAGATGGGACAGTCCCACCTTTCTTT.

In this sample, this clone turned up many times. The chain recombines TRBV25-1 with TRBJ2-5; 8 nucleotides agree with TRBD1. Germline V gives CDR1 MGHDK, CDR2 SYGVNS. Unmatched junction bases numbered 5, after V lost 7 bases and J lost 1 base. The CDR3 covers 14 residues. CDR3 sequence reads: CASNQGALQETQYF. As DNA, the CDR3 is TGTGCCAGCAATCAGGGGGCGCTCCAAGAGACCCAGTACTTC.

V and J are TRBV28 and TRBJ2-7; D call uncertain. The germline V and J ends were trimmed by 3 bases and 7 bases, with 7 bases remaining between them. This CDR3 spans 11 amino acids. Germline assignment: CDR1 MDHEN and CDR2 SYDVKM. The CDR3 nucleotides are TGTGCCAGCAGTTTTATGGGGGAGCAGTACTTC. Amino acids: CASSFMGEQYF.

The rearrangement uses TRBV5-8 and TRBJ2-7; D not certain. The CDR3 covers 12 residues. V lost 8 bases to trimming and J lost 3 bases, with 12 bases between them. Germline V lookup: CDR1 SGHTS, CDR2 YDEGEE. This chain's CDR3 is CAREGSFYEQYF. The CDR3 DNA is TGTGCCAGAGAAGGATCCTTCTACGAGCAGTACTTC.

The V and J genes are TRBV7-9 and TRBJ2-2; no reliable D call. The CDR3 totals 16 residues. Per the germline V gene, CDR1 is SEHNR and CDR2 is FQNEAQ (reference sequence). The V end was cut by 4 bases, the J end by 0 bases, with 12 bases between. CDR3: CASSSDGFPNTGELFF. DNA of the CDR3: TGTGCCAGCAGCTCGGACGGGTTCCCGAACACCGGGGAGCTGTTTTTT.